Shown below are 22 T cell receptor beta chains from a single sample sequenced in a study of T cell responses to AZD1222 COVID-19 vaccine (dated by TCRdb to about 2021). Library construction relied on the immunoSEQ multiplex PCR assay. The clones in this table, taken by TCRdb from immuneACCESS, are in-frame only. Not every clone is retained; where verified, under half of the shortfall comes from an unresolved V gene, and the cause of the rest is unknown. In all, the sample holds over 150,000 clones, and about nine tenths of those were seen once. Approximately 3% of the sample is held by the ten biggest clonotypes. This specimen's time point label, interpreted: baseline before first vaccination. The sequencing used peripheral blood, collected on day 0 of AZD1222 vaccination. Receptors originate from an adult in good health.

This chain uses TRBV3-1 (or the pseudogene TRBV3-2) with TRBJ1-1, with no clear D. This CDR3 is 15 amino acids long. The V gene's germline CDR1 is LGHDT and CDR2 YNNKEL (reference sequence). The V end was cut by 4 bases, the J end by 0 bases, with 12 bases between. CDR3: CASSPAFGLNTEAFF. The CDR3 coding sequence is TGTGCCAGCAGCCCTGCGTTCGGACTGAACACTGAAGCTTTCTTT.

The rearrangement joins TRBV24-1 to TRBJ2-1, with D perhaps matching TRBD2 (5 bases). The CDR3 extends over 11 amino acids. Germline CDR1 reads KGHDR; CDR2 reads SFDVKD. V was shortened by 6 bases and J by 7 bases, with 6 bases between the two germline ends. Written as DNA, the CDR3 is TGTGCCACCAGTCGAGGGAATGAGCAGTTCTTC. This encodes CATSRGNEQFF.

The chain uses TRBV6-5 and TRBJ1-5, with D uncertain. Per germline, CDR1 MNHEY and CDR2 SVGAGI. V was pared by 6 bases and J by 4 bases, with 10 bases between. The CDR3 sequence is 13 residues long. DNA of the CDR3: TGTGCCAGCAGGAAACAGCAAAATCAGCCCCAGCATTTT. Amino acids: CASRKQQNQPQHF.

J is TRBJ2-2 and V is TRBV30; D is uncertain. V gave up 0 bases and J gave up 4 bases, with 9 bases separating them. Germline V gene lookup returns CDR1 GTSNPN and CDR2 SVGIG (reference sequence). The length of the CDR3 is 14 residues. In DNA form, the CDR3 reads TGTGCCTGGAGTGTAGGGCACGTCACCGGGGAGCTGTTTTTT. Translated, it gives CAWSVGHVTGELFF.

The chain recombines TRBV7-8 with TRBJ1-2, with D possibly TRBD1 on 6 matching bases. Germline assignment: CDR1 SGHVS and CDR2 FQNEAQ. V lost 4 bases and J lost 7, with 22 bases in between. The CDR3 is 16 amino acids. CDR3 bases: TGTGCCAGCAGCTCTAGGACAGCCCGAAACACAGGTGGCTACACCTTC. This codes for CASSSRTARNTGGYTF.

This chain links TRBV21-1 with TRBJ1-5; TRBD1, the table's D call, lacks a check against the DNA. TRBV21-1 is a documented pseudogene. This CDR3 has 20 amino acids. The CDR3: CASSKVGGQYSGYSNQPQHF. The CDR3 DNA reads as TGTGCCAGCAGCAAAGTTGGGGGACAGTACTCGGGATATAGCAATCAGCCCCAGCATTTT.

The chain recombines TRBV5-6 with TRBJ1-4; 12 bases align to TRBD1. The germline V gene encodes CDR1 SGHDT and CDR2 YYEEEE. CDR3 length: 15 residues. After removal of 0 bases from V and 10 bases from J, the junction contained 4 bases not matched to a gene. In nucleotides, the CDR3 is TGTGCCAGCAGCTTGGAGGGACAGGGGGCGGGAAAACTGTTTTTT. Translating gives CASSLEGQGAGKLFF.

This rearrangement joins TRBV19 to TRBJ1-1; D unresolved. Germline-derived CDR1 and CDR2 are LNHDA and SQIVND (reference sequence). The CDR3 is made up of 15 amino acids. The ends were cut back, 4 bases at V and 1 base at J, with 13 bases in the middle. Here the CDR3 reads CASSTLGDPNTEAFF. The CDR3 DNA sequence: TGTGCCAGTAGTACGCTTGGGGATCCGAACACTGAAGCTTTCTTT.

The table lists this clone with a count of one. The chain employs TRBV10-3 and TRBJ1-2, with 7 nucleotides matching TRBD1. J was trimmed by 6 bases and V by 3 bases; bases with no gene match: 1. CDR1 and CDR2 (germline): ENHRY, SYGVKD. The CDR3 runs 12 residues. CDR3 nucleotide sequence: TGTGCCATCAGTGAACAGGGGAATGGCTACACCTTC. This codes for CAISEQGNGYTF.

The rearrangement uses TRBV19 and TRBJ2-3; D is uncertain. The germline V gene has CDR1 LNHDA and CDR2 SQIVND (reference sequence). With 0 bases removed from V and 4 bases from J, the gap between germline ends came to 8 bases. The CDR3 has 14 amino acids. The CDR3: CASSIDTAPDTQYF. In DNA, the CDR3 is TGTGCCAGTAGTATAGACACAGCCCCAGATACGCAGTATTTT. The full variable domain, with the rest looked up from reference TRBV19 and TRBJ2-3, is DGGITQSPKYLFRKEGQNVTLSCEQNLNHDAMYWYRQDPGQGLRLIYYSQIVNDFQKGDIAEGYSVSREKKESFPLTVTSAQKNPTAFYLCASSIDTAPDTQYFGPGTRLTVL.

The chain employs TRBV6-1 and TRBJ2-6, with D possibly being TRBD2 (6 bases). This CDR3 is 17 amino acids long. V was shortened by 0 bases and J by 4 bases, with 13 bases between the two germline ends. From germline, CDR1 is MNHNS and CDR2 SASEGT. The CDR3 loop reads CASSEARQLAGANVLTF. CDR3 nucleotides: TGTGCCAGCAGTGAAGCGAGGCAGCTAGCGGGGGCCAACGTCCTGACTTTC.

The chain's CDR3 is CASSISGPGYENEQFF. CDR3 sequence (DNA): TGTGCCAGTAGTATCTCTGGGCCAGGGTATGAGAATGAGCAGTTCTTC. The V and J genes are TRBV19 and TRBJ2-1; D is perhaps TRBD1 (5 bases). The CDR3 runs 16 residues. V lost 3 bases and J 7 bases, leaving 19 bases between the germline ends. Germline V gene sequence: CDR1 LNHDA, CDR2 SQIVND (reference sequence).

The J gene is TRBJ2-1, the V gene TRBV4-1, with 16 nucleotides matching TRBD2. Germline lookup yields CDR1 MGHRA and CDR2 YSYEKL. CDR3 length: 18 amino acids. The V gene end was trimmed by 4 bases and the J gene end by 5 bases; junction bases not matched to a gene: 8. The DNA of the CDR3 is TGCGCCAGCAGCCCCCGAGGGACTAGCGGGGGGGCCAACAATGAGCAGTTCTTC. Amino acid sequence: CASSPRGTSGGANNEQFF.

The V gene is TRBV28, the J gene TRBJ2-3; TRBD2 matches at 9 bases. The V gene end was trimmed by 5 bases and the J gene end by 2 bases; junction bases not matched to a gene: 5. The CDR3 spans 15 residues. In germline, CDR1 is MDHEN, CDR2 SYDVKM. The CDR3 DNA reads TGTGCCAGCAGTCTAAGCGGGGGGCACACAGATACGCAGTATTTT. Translating it yields CASSLSGGHTDTQYF.

The CDR3 bases are TGTGCCAGCAGCCGGACTAACTACGAGCAGTACTTC. It codes for CASSRTNYEQYF. The chain employs TRBV11-2 and TRBJ2-7, with TRBD2 as a possible D gene (6 bases). The CDR3 covers 12 residues. V lost 5 bases, J lost 3 bases, and 8 bases lay in between. Per germline, CDR1 SGHAT and CDR2 FQNNGV. Combining the CDR3 with reference TRBV11-2 and TRBJ2-7 gives the whole variable domain EAGVAQSPRYKIIEKRQSVAFWCNPISGHATLYWYQQILGQGPKLLIQFQNNGVVDDSQLPKDRFSAERLKGVDSTLKIQPAKLEDSAVYLCASSRTNYEQYFGPGTRLTVT.

The chain has TRBV2 and TRBJ1-5, with D unresolved. Germline V gene lookup returns CDR1 SNHLY and CDR2 FYNNEI. V gave up 2 bases and J gave up 4 bases, with 9 bases separating them. There are 14 residues in the CDR3. CDR3 sequence reads: CASSEQHTNQPQHF. The CDR3 DNA is TGTGCCAGCAGTGAACAGCATACAAATCAGCCCCAGCATTTT.

This clone appeared a few times. The chain recombines TRBV7-3 with TRBJ2-7, with D possibly TRBD1 on 6 matching bases. This CDR3 has 13 amino acids. CDR1 is SGHTA and CDR2 is FQGTGA in the germline V gene. V lost 1 base and J lost 5, with 9 bases in between. CDR3: CASSLRSGDEQYF. CDR3 sequence (DNA): TGTGCCAGCAGCTTAAGGTCAGGGGACGAGCAGTACTTC.

This clone was counted a single time. The chain carries TRBV5-4 and TRBJ2-7; TRBD2 aligns across 12 bases. Germline V gene lookup returns CDR1 SGHNT and CDR2 YYREEE (reference sequence). The J segment lost 8 bases and the V segment lost 3 bases, leaving 15 bases of the junction unmatched. The CDR3 runs 17 residues. The CDR3 protein is CASSSELAGGPIGKQYF. Written as DNA, the CDR3 is TGTGCCAGCAGCTCAGAACTAGCGGGGGGTCCCATTGGCAAGCAGTACTTC.

The chain has TRBV4-3 and TRBJ2-3, with a possible D match to TRBD2 (5 bases). V shed 0 bases and J shed 13 bases, with 17 bases lying between them. Germline loops: CDR1 LGHNA, CDR2 YSLEER. The CDR3 runs 14 residues. The CDR3 DNA is TGCGCCAGCAGCCAAGATAGGCCCGGCGGGCGGGAGTATTTT. Its protein product is CASSQDRPGGREYF.

J is TRBJ1-1 and V is TRBV3-1 (or the pseudogene TRBV3-2); D is possibly TRBD1 (6 bases). Germline-derived CDR1 and CDR2 are LGHDT and YNNKEL (reference sequence). The length of the CDR3 is 14 residues. V was clipped by 4 bases and J by 0 bases, with 9 bases between them. CDR3 sequence: CASSPQGMNTEAFF. The CDR3 coding sequence is TGTGCCAGCAGCCCACAGGGAATGAACACTGAAGCTTTCTTT.

This clone was seen once. This sequence joins TRBV11-3 and TRBJ2-2; 7 bases are a match to TRBD1. The CDR3 runs 15 residues. In germline, CDR1 is SGHNT, CDR2 YENEEA. V dropped 6 bases and J dropped 1; count of bases not matched to a gene: 5. The CDR3 here is CASSRTGGNTGELFF. The CDR3 nucleotides read TGTGCCAGCAGTAGGACAGGTGGGAACACCGGGGAGCTGTTTTTT. The full variable domain, its missing parts supplied by reference TRBV11-3 and TRBJ2-2, is EAGVVQSPRYKIIEKKQPVAFWCNPISGHNTLYWYLQNLGQGPELLIRYENEEAVDDSQLPKDRFSAERLKGVDSTLKIQPAELGDSAVYLCASSRTGGNTGELFFGEGSRLTVL.

The V gene is TRBV7-2, the J gene TRBJ2-2; D possibly corresponds to TRBD1 (5 bases). Trimming removed 1 base from V and 6 bases from J, with 15 bases in between. The CDR3 contains 16 residues. CDR1 and CDR2 from the germline V gene are SGHTA and FQGNSA. In DNA form, the CDR3 reads TGTGCCAGCAGCTTAGGGCTAGGGGCGATCCCCGGGGAGCTGTTTTTT. Residues: CASSLGLGAIPGELFF.